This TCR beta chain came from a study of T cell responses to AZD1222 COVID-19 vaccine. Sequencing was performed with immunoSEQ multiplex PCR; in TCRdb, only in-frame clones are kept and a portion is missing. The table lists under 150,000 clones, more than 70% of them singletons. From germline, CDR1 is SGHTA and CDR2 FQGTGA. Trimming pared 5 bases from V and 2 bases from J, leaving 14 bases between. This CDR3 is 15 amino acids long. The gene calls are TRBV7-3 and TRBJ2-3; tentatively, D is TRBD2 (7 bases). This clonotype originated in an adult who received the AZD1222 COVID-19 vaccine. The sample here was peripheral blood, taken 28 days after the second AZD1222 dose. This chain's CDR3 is CASSPGGLHTDTQYF. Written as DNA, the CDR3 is TGTGCCAGCAGCCCCGGGGGGCTGCACACAGATACGCAGTATTTT.